A selection of T cell receptor beta chains follows, all from one sample in a study of shared clonotypes between healthy human individuals. Repertoires were generated with immunoSEQ multiplex PCR, while TCRdb's copy carries only in-frame clones and drops some. The data show about 2 million clones, about 95% seen once. Sequenced input: naive CD8+ T cells sorted from blood. The source of these receptors is a young man in good health. CDR3s include the opening cysteine and the closing phenylalanine or tryptophan.

J gene,V gene,CDR3 protein
TRBJ1-2,TRBV6-5,CASSYSRIGGGPGYTF
TRBJ2-7,TRBV11-3,CASSSTGGTYEQYF
TRBJ1-6,TRBV9,CASSVGGTGDSPLHF
TRBJ2-2,TRBV7-9,CASSEPHSGTGELFF
TRBJ1-5,TRBV2,CASSRILLNQPQHF
TRBJ2-7,TRBV18,CASSIGQGYEQYF
TRBJ2-3,TRBV7-8,CASSLGGGATDTQYF
TRBJ1-2,TRBV5-1,CASSAPSRQGFLYGYTF
TRBJ2-2,TRBV5-1,CASSLAGLTDIPTGELFF
TRBJ2-7,TRBV14,CASSPADSTYEQYF
TRBJ2-5,TRBV4-1,CASSQDSVAGVLIEETQYF
TRBJ2-3,TRBV27,CASGDRESTDTQYF
TRBJ1-1,TRBV5-1,CASTLLQGGGTEAFF
TRBJ2-2,TRBV11-2,CASSLVGGTYAGELFF
TRBJ2-2,TRBV7-9,CASGSTSGGAGELFF
TRBJ2-1,TRBV12-5,CASGLSGGLYNEQFF
TRBJ2-1,TRBV6-1,CASSEGWSSVYNEQFF
TRBJ1-2,TRBV13,CASSLGDRGLNGYTF
TRBJ1-2,TRBV6-5,CASSYSEGTNYGYTF
TRBJ2-1,TRBV6-4,CASIEGARYNEQFF
TRBJ2-7,TRBV9,CASSVSFAATYEQYF
TRBJ1-1,TRBV5-4,CASSGGQGVAEAFF
TRBJ2-1,TRBV5-6,CASSPGSSYNEQFF
TRBJ2-1,TRBV28,CASSLDRGLTVEQFF
TRBJ1-1,TRBV29-1,CSAGDRGTFF
TRBJ2-1,TRBV10-2,CASSDWPPNNEQFF
TRBJ1-3,TRBV4-1,CASSQVRGGINNTIYF
TRBJ2-5,TRBV5-1,CASSLARELIETQYF
TRBJ2-1,TRBV27,CASSFPGRYNEQFF
TRBJ2-7,TRBV9,CASSLGTSVSYEQYF
TRBJ1-2,TRBV27,CASSLPRQGSNYGYTF
TRBJ1-2,TRBV30,CAWVQTPSYGYTF
TRBJ2-1,TRBV30,CASLPHHRDEQFF
TRBJ2-7,TRBV6-6,CASTPGTGFGEQYF
TRBJ2-1,TRBV9,CASSAVPGQDYNEQFF
TRBJ2-2,TRBV27,CASSPLGPLTTGELFF
TRBJ2-1,TRBV13,CASSLAELNEQFF
TRBJ2-7,TRBV7-9,CASSWGQVAYEQYF
TRBJ2-7,TRBV7-2,CASSSGTSSYEQYF
TRBJ2-2,TRBV9,CASSVGGGELFF
TRBJ2-1,TRBV9,CASSVSGAGHNEQFF
TRBJ2-3,TRBV4-1,CASSQEEAADTQYF
TRBJ2-3,TRBV10-3,CAISEPAGQGGTDTQYF
TRBJ2-5,TRBV27,CASSFGPSMSQTQYF
TRBJ2-4,TRBV13,CASSPPTGNIQYF
TRBJ2-3,TRBV15,CATPTGVGADTQYF
TRBJ2-6,TRBV5-6,CASRLTGSGANVLTF
TRBJ1-2,TRBV27,CASSPGTGGWGYTF
TRBJ1-1,TRBV7-2,CASSFNSLNTEAFF
TRBJ1-1,TRBV19,CASSFFPGGTEAFF
TRBJ1-1,TRBV21-1,CASSEGGRENTEAFF
TRBJ2-3,TRBV2,CARRPLGQGTDTQYF
TRBJ2-1,TRBV5-4,CASSLGQNEQFF
TRBJ2-7,TRBV7-7,CASSLSSGYEQYF
TRBJ1-2,TRBV6-5,CASSSLGGPNYGYTF
TRBJ2-1,TRBV9,CASSSRQGIGNEQFF
TRBJ2-7,TRBV6-1,CASSDLGISYEQYF